This T cell receptor (beta chain) is drawn from a study of OX40 agonist ivuxolimab in advanced cancers. As regards this clone: Its antigen remains unknown.

Germline CDR1 is LNHNV and CDR2 is YYDKDF (reference sequence). This CDR3 contains 13 residues. The V gene lost 5 bases and the J gene lost 3 bases, with 10 bases spanning the gap. Sequencing used immunoSEQ multiplex PCR; TCRdb keeps in-frame clones, though not all of them. Here the sample spans about 46,000 clones, nearly 80% being singletons. Study-level points and caveats: CD8+ T cells were the subset that, on average, had more expanded clones than CD4+.

V and J are TRBV15 and TRBJ1-2; D remains unclear. The sequence derives from an adult with an advanced solid tumor such as melanoma, head and neck, liver or kidney cancer. Here the sequenced sample was CD4+ or CD8+ T cells sorted from blood, taken in a trial of the OX40 agonist ivuxolimab. CDR3 sequence reads: CATSRGPDYGYTF. The CDR3 DNA reads TGTGCCACCAGCCGTGGGCCCGACTATGGCTACACCTTC. The variable domain in full, completed from reference TRBV15 and TRBJ1-2, reads DAMVIQNPRYQVTQFGKPVTLSCSQTLNHNVMYWYQQKSSQAPKLLFHYYDKDFNNEADTPDNFQSRRPNTSFCFLDIRSPGLGDTAMYLCATSRGPDYGYTFGSGTRLTVV.